This TCR beta chain was recovered during a study of blood T cell repertoires in COVID-19. Across the study: T cells, B-cell-depleted T cells, or PBMCs supplied cDNA or gDNA.

Participant age was roughly 18 to 90 years, and participants resided in roughly 25 US areas. Cohort assignment relied on participant-reported clinical history. Here immunoSEQ multiplex PCR was the method, and the copy in TCRdb shows in-frame clones only, minus some. The sample lists 270,000 or so clones, 88% seen once, with roughly 1.2% in the top ten. The CDR3 covers 11 residues. Trimming took 6 bases from V and 13 from J, leaving 12 bases between them. Germline assignment: CDR1 SNHLY and CDR2 FYNNEI. This chain links TRBV2 with TRBJ1-4, with a possible D match to TRBD1 (5 bases). The material sequenced was PBMCs or T cells enriched from blood (not recorded which). The clonotype was recovered from a woman aged 35 to 49 with acute COVID-19. The DNA of the CDR3 is TGTGCCAGCAGGGGGCCCGTGGGACTGTTTTTT. Amino acids: CASRGPVGLFF.